Each of the 11 T cell receptor beta chains below was sequenced from the same sample in a study of T cells after yellow fever vaccination. MiXCR, run by TCRdb on the 5' RACE reads, gives a single entry per CDR3 protein. The sample carries about 220,000 distinct CDR3 sequences, approximately 3.3% recorded once. Source: CD4+ T cells sorted from PBMCs, taken 10 days after the yellow fever booster vaccination. The source of these receptors is a man aged 18 to 29 who received the YFV17D yellow fever vaccine.

In this sample, this clonotype turned up many times. This chain uses TRBV20-1 with TRBJ2-5, with D uncertain. Germline assignment: CDR1 DFQATT and CDR2 SNEGSKA (reference sequence). V lost 1 base and J 1 base, leaving 4 bases between the germline ends. This CDR3 is built from 12 residues. The CDR3 DNA reads as TGCAGTGCTAGAGGGGGCCAAGAGACCCAGTACTTC. It translates to CSARGGQETQYF.

The V gene is TRBV7-9, the J gene TRBJ1-4; maybe TRBD1 (5 bases). This CDR3 contains 15 residues. Trimming took 4 bases from V and 7 from J, leaving 16 bases between them. Germline lookup yields CDR1 SEHNR and CDR2 FQNEAQ (reference sequence). CDR3 coding DNA: TGTGCCAGCAGCTCCACAGGTGCTGGGAGTGAAAAACTGTTTTTT. Translation: CASSSTGAGSEKLFF.

In this sample, this clonotype turned up many times. The CDR3 is CASRAGGNTIYF. The CDR3 DNA reads as TGTGCCAGCAGGGCGGGGGGAAACACCATATATTTT. The V call is TRBV2, the J call TRBJ1-3; D is undetermined. Per the germline V gene, CDR1 is SNHLY and CDR2 is FYNNEI. CDR3 size: 12 residues. V was shortened by 6 bases and J by 4 bases, with 7 bases between the two germline ends.

In its sample, this clonotype was seen many times. The V gene is TRBV4-1, the J gene TRBJ2-2; D tentatively fits TRBD1 or TRBD2 (5 bases each). V was clipped by 2 bases and J by 7 bases, with 11 bases between them. Germline-derived CDR1 and CDR2 are MGHRA and YSYEKL. The CDR3 contains 14 residues. As DNA, the CDR3 is TGCGCCAGCAGCCAACAGGGAGTGAGCGGGGAGCTGTTTTTT. Protein: CASSQQGVSGELFF.

Many counts were recorded for this clonotype. The chain links TRBV25-1 to TRBJ2-1; possibly TRBD1 or TRBD2 for D (6 bases each). The CDR3 is 14 amino acids. Germline-derived CDR1 and CDR2 are MGHDK and SYGVNS. V shed 3 bases and J shed 7 bases, with 13 bases lying between them. The CDR3 DNA is TGTGCCAGCAGTGATGTGGGGGGCCGAAATGAGCAGTTCTTC. Its protein product is CASSDVGGRNEQFF.

The J gene is TRBJ1-5, the V gene TRBV12-3 or TRBV12-4; no clear D. This CDR3 region has 15 residues. V lost 3 bases and J 2 bases, leaving 11 bases between the germline ends. In DNA, the CDR3 is TGTGCCAGCAGTTTCAAGGGTATGGGCAATCAGCCCCAGCATTTT. It encodes CASSFKGMGNQPQHF.

This clonotype was found many times. CDR3 protein: CASSTSGQPNTEAFF. The CDR3 coding sequence is TGTGCCAGCAGCACCTCGGGACAGCCGAACACTGAAGCTTTCTTT. V gene TRBV7-2 combines with J gene TRBJ1-1; TRBD1 aligns across 7 bases. The CDR3 has 15 amino acids. The germline V gene has CDR1 SGHTA and CDR2 FQGNSA. V lost 5 bases to trimming and J lost 1 base; unmatched junction nucleotides: 7.

In its sample, this clonotype was seen many times. The V and J genes are TRBV7-2 and TRBJ1-2; 8 bases fit TRBD1. The CDR3 spans 18 residues. The germline gives CDR1 SGHTA, CDR2 FQGNSA. V dropped 5 bases and J dropped 3; count of bases not matched to a gene: 17. CDR3 protein: CASSRANLRQGFHYGYTF. The CDR3 DNA is TGTGCCAGCAGCCGAGCAAACTTGAGACAGGGGTTCCACTATGGCTACACCTTC.

Only a few counts were recorded for this clonotype. The genes are TRBV18 and TRBJ2-5; 7 positions agree with TRBD2. This CDR3 is 17 amino acids long. J was trimmed by 0 bases and V by 5 bases; bases with no gene match: 12. The germline CDR1 and CDR2 sequences are KGHSH and LQKENI. The CDR3: CASSSGVARGDQETQYF. The DNA for the CDR3 is TGTGCCAGCTCATCCGGGGTTGCCCGGGGGGACCAAGAGACCCAGTACTTC.

This clonotype turned up a few times. This chain connects TRBV4-2 to TRBJ1-1; D possibly corresponds to TRBD1 (6 bases). CDR1 and CDR2 from the germline V gene are LGHNA and YNFKEQ. V was pared by 6 bases and J by 3 bases, with 14 bases between. The CDR3 contains 14 residues. CDR3 DNA sequence: TGTGCCAGCAGTCAAACGGACAGTTACACTGAAGCTTTCTTT. Translation: CASSQTDSYTEAFF.

This clonotype has just a few counts. The CDR3: CASSIPGQGRKTQYF. The CDR3 DNA is TGTGCCAGTAGTATACCGGGGCAGGGGCGAAAGACCCAGTACTTC. The chain carries TRBV19 and TRBJ2-5; perhaps TRBD1 as D (6 bases). Trimming cost V 2 bases and J 6 bases, with 16 bases left between them. The CDR3 has 15 residues. Per the germline V gene, CDR1 is LNHDA and CDR2 is SQIVND (reference sequence). The whole variable domain, remainder taken from reference TRBV19 and TRBJ2-5, is DGGITQSPKYLFRKEGQNVTLSCEQNLNHDAMYWYRQDPGQGLRLIYYSQIVNDFQKGDIAEGYSVSREKKESFPLTVTSAQKNPTAFYLCASSIPGQGRKTQYFGPGTRLLVL.